The 20 T cell receptor beta chains below all came from one sample that was sequenced in a study of T cell responses to AZD1222 COVID-19 vaccine. Sequenced by immunoSEQ multiplex PCR; TCRdb stores in-frame clones only, minus some. The sample lists tens of thousands of clones, 70% to 90% occurring once. The sequencing used peripheral blood, collected 28 days after the second AZD1222 dose. These TCRs come from an adult who received the AZD1222 COVID-19 vaccine.

The chain carries TRBV7-9 and TRBJ1-1; 8 nucleotides line up with TRBD1. The CDR3 runs to 17 residues. The germline V gene has CDR1 SEHNR and CDR2 FQNEAQ (reference sequence). Germline trimming cut 6 bases from V and 0 bases from J; bases unmatched to any gene: 12. The CDR3 nucleotides read TGTGCCAGCAGACCCAACAGGGGGAATTCCTTGAACACTGAAGCTTTCTTT. Translating gives CASRPNRGNSLNTEAFF.

As for this clone: A much larger clone is a single base away; this may be a read error. CDR3 bases: TGTGCCGGCAGTGAATGGGGGACAGGGGGCGAAAAACTGTTTTTT. Its translation is CAGSEWGTGGEKLFF. The V call is TRBV25-1, the J call TRBJ1-4; 12 nucleotides line up with TRBD1. The CDR3 is made up of 15 amino acids. Germline V lookup: CDR1 MGHDK, CDR2 SYGVNS.

This clone was picked up one time. The chain uses TRBV11-3 and TRBJ1-1; D is uncertain. Germline-derived CDR1 and CDR2 are SGHNT and YENEEA. V lost 3 bases, J lost 5 bases, and 10 bases lay in between. The CDR3 has 13 residues. CDR3 DNA: TGTGCCAGCAGCTTGGCAGCGGAGACTGAAGCTTTCTTT. Protein: CASSLAAETEAFF.

The chain links TRBV10-2 to TRBJ1-1, with D perhaps matching TRBD1 (5 bases). CDR3 size: 14 residues. V was pared by 0 bases and J by 1 base, with 6 bases between. Germline V lookup: CDR1 WSHSY, CDR2 SAAADI. This CDR3 reads CASSESGRNTEAFF. In DNA form, the CDR3 reads TGCGCCAGCAGTGAGTCGGGGCGGAACACTGAAGCTTTCTTT.

For the CDR3, the DNA is TGCAGCGTTAACAGGGGTGAAAAACTGTTTTTT. Its translation: CSVNRGEKLFF. The V gene is TRBV29-1, the J gene TRBJ1-4; 7 nucleotides line up with TRBD1. The V and J ends lost 5 bases and 7 bases, in that order; junction bases with no gene match: 1. The CDR3 is 11 amino acids. Germline assignment: CDR1 SQVTM and CDR2 ANQGSEA.

V and J are TRBV2 and TRBJ1-2, with 8 bases identical to TRBD1. CDR3 length: 13 amino acids. Germline values: CDR1 SNHLY, CDR2 FYNNEI. With V trimmed by 6 bases and J by 2 bases, 2 bases remained unmatched. The CDR3 reads CASRRQGNYGYTF. The CDR3 DNA follows: TGTGCCAGCAGGCGACAGGGGAACTATGGCTACACCTTC.

The chain is built from TRBV2 and TRBJ1-2; D not certain. Germline lookup yields CDR1 SNHLY and CDR2 FYNNEI. V lost 8 bases and J 7 bases, leaving 17 bases between the germline ends. CDR3 length: 13 residues. The CDR3: CASSRVVFGGYTF. The DNA of the CDR3 is TGTGCCAGCTCGAGGGTAGTTTTCGGTGGCTACACCTTC.

The V call is TRBV18, the J call TRBJ1-2; perhaps TRBD1 as D (5 bases). With 0 bases removed from V and 8 bases from J, the gap between germline ends came to 13 bases. Germline CDR1 reads KGHSH; CDR2 reads LQKENI. CDR3 length: 14 residues. The CDR3 region has the DNA TGTGCCAGCTCACCACCATGGGGACGGGGGGGCTACACCTTC. Translation gives CASSPPWGRGGYTF.

As DNA, the CDR3 is TGTGCCAGCTCACCCCCTCCAGGGGGCAATCAGCCCCAGCATTTT. Translated: CASSPPPGGNQPQHF. The J gene is TRBJ1-5, the V gene TRBV18, with D possibly TRBD1 on 6 matching bases. V was clipped by 3 bases and J by 2 bases, with 11 bases between them. The length of the CDR3 is 15 residues. Germline CDR1 is KGHSH and CDR2 is LQKENI.

V is TRBV5-4 and J is TRBJ2-7; 8 nucleotides line up with TRBD1. CDR1 and CDR2 from the germline V gene are SGHNT and YYREEE (reference sequence). The CDR3 consists of 14 residues. V trimming: 2 bases; J trimming: 5 bases; junction bases outside the gene matches: 6. The CDR3 DNA is TGTGCCAGCAGCTTTGGACAGGGTTCTAACGAGCAGTACTTC. This encodes CASSFGQGSNEQYF.

V usage is TRBV24-1 and J usage is TRBJ2-1; D is perhaps TRBD2 (6 bases). The CDR3 length is 13 residues. The ends were cut back, 4 bases at V and 9 bases at J, with 12 bases in the middle. CDR1 is KGHDR, CDR2 SFDVKD, per germline. In DNA form, the CDR3 reads TGTGCCACCAGTGAACCCGGGGGAAGTGAGCAGTTCTTC. It specifies CATSEPGGSEQFF.

There are a few counts of this clone. V and J are TRBV4-3 and TRBJ2-7; tentatively, D is TRBD1 or TRBD2 (5 bases each). The CDR3 extends over 15 amino acids. The V end was cut by 0 bases, the J end by 6 bases, with 15 bases between. Looked up from germline, CDR1 is LGHNA and CDR2 is YSLEER. Here the CDR3 reads CASSQDAASGLEQYF. In DNA form, the CDR3 reads TGCGCCAGCAGCCAAGATGCGGCATCGGGGCTCGAGCAGTACTTC.

The chain couples TRBV5-1 to TRBJ1-6; D remains ambiguous. Germline assignment: CDR1 SGHRS and CDR2 YFSETQ. CDR3 length equals 13 residues. The V gene lost 4 bases and the J gene lost 8 bases, with 10 bases spanning the gap. CDR3 sequence (DNA): TGCGCCAGCAGCCCTAGAACGGATTCACCCCTCCACTTT. Encoded protein: CASSPRTDSPLHF.

The V gene is TRBV7-3, the J gene TRBJ2-5; D is undetermined. This CDR3 has 13 residues. From germline, CDR1 is SGHTA and CDR2 FQGTGA. V gave up 1 base and J gave up 4 bases, with 7 bases separating them. CDR3 region: CASSLNRRETQYF. DNA for the CDR3: TGTGCCAGCAGCTTAAACCGAAGAGAGACCCAGTACTTC.

The rearrangement joins TRBV6-6 to TRBJ2-7; D is perhaps TRBD2 (7 bases). Looked up from germline, CDR1 is MNHNY and CDR2 is SVGAGI (reference sequence). The CDR3 length is 13 residues. Trimming pared 7 bases from V and 2 bases from J, leaving 12 bases between. The CDR3 sequence is CASMAGDTYEQYF. The CDR3 nucleotides read TGTGCCAGCATGGCGGGGGACACCTACGAGCAGTACTTC.

CDR3 nucleotide sequence: TGTGCCAGCAGTGACTCAGGCAGGGAGAACACCGGGGAGCTGTTTTTT. Its translation is CASSDSGRENTGELFF. The J gene is TRBJ2-2, the V gene TRBV6-4; D possibly corresponds to TRBD1 (5 bases). This CDR3 has 16 amino acids. Germline assignment: CDR1 MRHNA and CDR2 SNTAGT. Trimming left V 0 bases short and J 1 base short, with 9 bases between.

The chain couples TRBV11-3 to TRBJ2-2, with D uncertain. In germline, CDR1 is SGHNT, CDR2 YENEEA. The CDR3 is 13 residues long. Trimming removed 3 bases from V and 5 bases from J, with 7 bases in between. The CDR3 loop reads CASSFIRTGELFF. The CDR3 DNA follows: TGTGCCAGCAGCTTTATACGGACCGGGGAGCTGTTTTTT.

The gene calls are TRBV25-1 and TRBJ1-2; TRBD1 agrees at 7 bases. From germline, CDR1 is MGHDK and CDR2 SYGVNS. V trimming: 4 bases; J trimming: 4 bases; junction bases outside the gene matches: 6. CDR3 length: 14 amino acids. CDR3 sequence reads: CASSVPGQFYGYTF. Here the CDR3 DNA reads TGTGCCAGCAGTGTCCCGGGACAGTTCTATGGCTACACCTTC.

The chain combines TRBV27 with TRBJ1-6; the D gene is possibly TRBD1 (5 bases). This CDR3 is 18 amino acids long. The V gene lost 2 bases and the J gene lost 0 bases, with 14 bases spanning the gap. Germline values: CDR1 MNHEY, CDR2 SMNVEV (reference sequence). The chain's CDR3 is CASSLTIPGSSYNSPLHF. In nucleotides, the CDR3 is TGTGCCAGCAGTTTAACCATCCCAGGGAGCTCCTATAATTCACCCCTCCACTTT.

This chain links TRBV4-1 with TRBJ2-2, with 13 bases matching TRBD2. Germline CDR1 reads MGHRA; CDR2 reads YSYEKL. This CDR3 is built from 18 residues. After removal of 1 base from V and 4 bases from J, the junction contained 6 bases not matched to a gene. CDR3 protein: CASSQGGLAGVGTGELFF. Here the CDR3 DNA reads TGCGCCAGCAGCCAAGGAGGACTAGCGGGAGTGGGCACCGGGGAGCTGTTTTTT.